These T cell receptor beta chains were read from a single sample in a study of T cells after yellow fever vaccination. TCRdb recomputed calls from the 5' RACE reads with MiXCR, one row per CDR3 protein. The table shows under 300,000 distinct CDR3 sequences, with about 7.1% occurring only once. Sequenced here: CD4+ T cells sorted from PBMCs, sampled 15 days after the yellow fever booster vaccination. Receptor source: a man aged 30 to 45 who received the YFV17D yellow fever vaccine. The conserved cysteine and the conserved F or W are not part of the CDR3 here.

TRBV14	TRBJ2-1	ASSQGLDPSYNEQF
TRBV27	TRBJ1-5	ASSSLSGTGGVRSNQPQH
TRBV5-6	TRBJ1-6	ASSNLRDRGSPLH
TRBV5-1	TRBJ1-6	ASSLEGQGYSPLH
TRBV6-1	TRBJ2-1	ASSGGLAGVAWGNEQF
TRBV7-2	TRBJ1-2	ASSSRDRASYGYT
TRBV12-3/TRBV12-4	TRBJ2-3	ASSLRFLTDTQY
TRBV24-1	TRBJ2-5	ATRTAQETQY
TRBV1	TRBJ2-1	TSTLYRDREQF
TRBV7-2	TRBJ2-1	ASSLRGLVRGNEQF
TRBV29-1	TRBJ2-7	SVAREYEQY
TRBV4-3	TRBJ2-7	ASSQELAGLYEQY
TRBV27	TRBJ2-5	ASSSPQGGGETQY
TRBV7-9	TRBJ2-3	ASSTWSTDTQY
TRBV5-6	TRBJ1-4	ASSLEPGRGFEKLF
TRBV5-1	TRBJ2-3	ASSLATQGADTQY
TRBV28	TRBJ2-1	ASSLFSAPHNEQF
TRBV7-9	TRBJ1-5	ASSDGQYSNQPQH
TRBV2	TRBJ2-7	ASTRTVASYEQY
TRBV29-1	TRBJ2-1	SVGQFYNEQF
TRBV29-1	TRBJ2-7	SADRGGREQY
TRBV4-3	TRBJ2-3	ASSQGPSGRTDTQY
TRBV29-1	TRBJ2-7	SVRTELYEQY
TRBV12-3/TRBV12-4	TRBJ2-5	ASSLQREGRETQY
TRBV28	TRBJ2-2	ASSGTGQNTGELF
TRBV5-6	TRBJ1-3	ASTSRGQRGNTIY
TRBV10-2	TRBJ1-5	ASSEKTANQPQH
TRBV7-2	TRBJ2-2	ASSYQGAGGELF
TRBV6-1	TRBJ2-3	ASSTRNRATDTQY
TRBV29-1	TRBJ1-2	SVGRYETGYT
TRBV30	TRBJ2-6	AWSTPSGANVLT
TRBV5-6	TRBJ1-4	ASSHLRGQGPATNEKLF
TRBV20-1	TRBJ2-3	SARLTDTQY
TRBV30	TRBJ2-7	AWTRSFGYEQY
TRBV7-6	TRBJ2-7	ASSVSTGAGSGVSYEQY
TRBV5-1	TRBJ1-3	ASSLGGTAGNTIY
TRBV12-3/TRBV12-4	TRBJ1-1	ASRIREGPKNTEAF
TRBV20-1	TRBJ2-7	SGASGSYEQY
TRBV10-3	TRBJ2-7	AISESFTEQY
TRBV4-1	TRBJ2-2	ASSQDGARGARNTGELF
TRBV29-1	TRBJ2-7	SVAQGIYEQY
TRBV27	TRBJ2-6	ASSGFWSGANVLT
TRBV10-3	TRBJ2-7	AIRGTSFYEQY
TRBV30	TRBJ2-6	AWSVRGSGANVLT
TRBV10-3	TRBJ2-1	AMGYGDSYNEQF
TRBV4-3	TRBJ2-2	ASSHGTEDVYTGELF
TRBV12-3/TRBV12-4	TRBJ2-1	ASSFVMGGSYNEQL
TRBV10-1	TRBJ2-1	ASSESGPFNEQF
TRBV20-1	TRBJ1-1	SARGQTAGEAF
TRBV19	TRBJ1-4	ASSPSSPTNEKLF
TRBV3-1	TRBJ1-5	ACSQDPGSNQPQH
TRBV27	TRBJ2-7	ASSFRTSRYEQY
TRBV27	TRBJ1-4	ASSKTGNHNEKLF
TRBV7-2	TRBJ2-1	ASSLPSGRASYNEQF